This TCR beta chain was found in a study of cytomegalovirus exposure and HLA in healthy donors. It was with 60 Vbeta and 13 Jbeta primers that the PCR ran. The assay was immunoSEQ multiplex PCR, and TCRdb's table has in-frame clones only and misses some. This sample yields some 120,000 clones, of which 76% are seen a single time; less than 2.5% belongs to the top ten. With regard to this clone: At one end the junction does not follow the germline gene, possibly because of a read error.

The CDR3 length is 15 residues. CDR1 and CDR2 (germline): SQVTM, ANQGSEA. This chain uses TRBV29-1 with TRBJ2-3; no reliable D call. Sequencing was performed on PBMCs. This TCR came from a man aged 50 to 60 in good health and CMV-seronegative. This chain's CDR3 is CSVKGPTLGTDTHYF. CDR3 nucleotide sequence: TGCAGCGTAAAAGGCCCGACCTTGGGCACAGATACGCACTATTTT.